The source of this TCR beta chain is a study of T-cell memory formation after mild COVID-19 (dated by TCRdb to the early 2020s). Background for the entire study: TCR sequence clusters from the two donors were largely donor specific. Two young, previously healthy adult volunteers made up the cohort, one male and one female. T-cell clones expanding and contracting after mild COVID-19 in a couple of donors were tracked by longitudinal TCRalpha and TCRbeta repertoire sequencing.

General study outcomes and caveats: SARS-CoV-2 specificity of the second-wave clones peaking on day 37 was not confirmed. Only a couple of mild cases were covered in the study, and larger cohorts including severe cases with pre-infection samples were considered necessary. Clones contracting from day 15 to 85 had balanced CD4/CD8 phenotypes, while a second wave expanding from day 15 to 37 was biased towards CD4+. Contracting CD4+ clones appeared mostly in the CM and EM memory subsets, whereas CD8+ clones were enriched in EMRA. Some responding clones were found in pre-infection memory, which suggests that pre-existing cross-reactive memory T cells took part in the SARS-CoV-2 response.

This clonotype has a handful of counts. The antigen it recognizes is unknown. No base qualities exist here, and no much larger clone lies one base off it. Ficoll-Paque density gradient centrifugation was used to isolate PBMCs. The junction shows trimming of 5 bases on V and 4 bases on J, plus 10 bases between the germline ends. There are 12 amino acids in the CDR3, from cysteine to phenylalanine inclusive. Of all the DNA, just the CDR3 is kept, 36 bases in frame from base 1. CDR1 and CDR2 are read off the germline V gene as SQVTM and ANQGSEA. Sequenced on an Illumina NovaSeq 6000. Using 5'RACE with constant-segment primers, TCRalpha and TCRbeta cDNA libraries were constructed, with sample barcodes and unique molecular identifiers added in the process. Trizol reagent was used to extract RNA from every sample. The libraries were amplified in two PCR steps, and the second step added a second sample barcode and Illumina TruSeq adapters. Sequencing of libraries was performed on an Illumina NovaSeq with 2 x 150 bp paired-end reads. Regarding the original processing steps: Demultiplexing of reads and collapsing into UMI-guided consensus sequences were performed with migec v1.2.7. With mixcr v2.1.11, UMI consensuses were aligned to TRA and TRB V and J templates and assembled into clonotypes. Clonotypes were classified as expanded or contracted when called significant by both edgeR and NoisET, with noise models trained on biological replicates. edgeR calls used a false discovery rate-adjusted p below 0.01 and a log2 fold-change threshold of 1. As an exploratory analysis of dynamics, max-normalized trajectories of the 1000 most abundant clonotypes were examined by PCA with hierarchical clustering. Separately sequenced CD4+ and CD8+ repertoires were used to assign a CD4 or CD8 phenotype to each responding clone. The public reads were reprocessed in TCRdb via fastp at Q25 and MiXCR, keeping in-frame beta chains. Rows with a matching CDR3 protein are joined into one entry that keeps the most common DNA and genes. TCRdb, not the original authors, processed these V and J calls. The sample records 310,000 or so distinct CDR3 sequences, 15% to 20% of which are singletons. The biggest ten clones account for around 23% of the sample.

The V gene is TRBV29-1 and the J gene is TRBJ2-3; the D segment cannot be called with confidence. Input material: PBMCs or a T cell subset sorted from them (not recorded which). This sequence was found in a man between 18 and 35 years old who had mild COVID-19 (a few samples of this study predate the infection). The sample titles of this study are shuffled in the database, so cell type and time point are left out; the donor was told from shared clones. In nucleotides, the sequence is TGCAGCGTTTGGCCAGGCGCAGATACGCAGTATTTT. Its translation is CSVWPGADTQYF.